This T cell receptor (beta chain) was sequenced in a study of CD8 T cells in Susac syndrome. TCR beta was sequenced from blood CD8+ and CD4+ T cells. On this clonotype: The antigen is not known.

Study-level points and caveats: The study's TCR sequencing and HLA analysis drew on a certain number of individuals. That number was acknowledged as relatively small.

Random hexamers were used to reverse transcribe an amount of about 0.45 to 1 ug RNA. TCRdb called the immunoSEQ multiplex PCR reads again in MiXCR, with one record for every CDR3 protein. Here the sample spans just over 300,000 distinct CDR3 sequences, just over 90% being singletons. J gave up 2 bases and V 5 bases, and 8 bases lay outside the gene matches. Germline V gene lookup returns CDR1 SGHVS and CDR2 FNYEAQ. The CDR3 has 15 amino acids. J is TRBJ1-1 and V is TRBV7-6, with 7 bases that match TRBD1. The TCR was taken from a human donor with multiple sclerosis. The specimen sequenced was CD4+ T cells from PBMCs. The CDR3 loop is CASSDRQGLNTEAFF. The CDR3 nucleotides read TGTGCCAGCAGCGACCGACAGGGCTTAAACACTGAAGCTTTCTTT.